The 5 T cell receptor beta chains given below trace back to one sample, sequenced in a study of T cells in Graves' hyperthyroidism and ophthalmopathy. Researchers took RNA transcripts and amplified the TCR beta CDR3 regions from them. During a first-round RT-PCR of the TCR CDR3, the HTBI primer set was used. From the multiplex PCR reads, TCRdb called clonotypes with MiXCR, one entry per CDR3 protein. The sample lists approximately 610,000 distinct CDR3 sequences; approximately 16% were seen once. Sample: blood. The receptor source for this set is a woman younger than 35 with Graves' hyperthyroidism.

The chain combines TRBV5-1 with TRBJ1-1, with 8 nucleotides matching TRBD1. The CDR3 loop spans 15 amino acids. CDR1 and CDR2 (germline): SGHRS, YFSETQ. V shed 3 bases and J 1 base; nucleotides not matched to a gene: 5. The chain's CDR3 is CASSWAGTGNTEAFF. In DNA, the CDR3 is TGCGCCAGCAGCTGGGCCGGGACAGGGAACACTGAAGCTTTCTTT.

A note on this clonotype: Possible read error: a much larger clone is one base away. The chain is built from TRBV20-1 and TRBJ2-5; perhaps TRBD2 as D (6 bases). CDR3 length: 12 amino acids. Germline CDR1 and CDR2: DFQATT and SNEGSKA (reference sequence). The CDR3 DNA follows: TGCAGTGCTACGACTAGAAGGGAGACCCAGCACTTC. Translation gives CSATTRRETQHF.

This clonotype was counted a few times. The chain carries TRBV30 and TRBJ2-7, with D possibly TRBD1 on 5 matching bases. Trimming removed 2 bases at V and 4 bases at J, with 9 bases between. CDR1 is GTSNPN, CDR2 SVGIG, per germline (reference sequence). This CDR3 spans 12 amino acids. The CDR3 bases are TGTGCCTGGAGTAGTCGGACATACGAGCAGTACTTC. The encoded protein is CAWSSRTYEQYF.

This clonotype was recorded at least ten times. This chain connects TRBV20-1 to TRBJ1-5; no firm D call. V was pared by 0 bases and J by 5 bases, with 8 bases between. CDR3 length: 13 amino acids. The V gene's germline CDR1 is DFQATT and CDR2 SNEGSKA (reference sequence). In DNA, the CDR3 is TGCAGTGCTAGAGATGAGGGCCATCAGCCCCAGCATTTT. It translates to CSARDEGHQPQHF.

A note on this clonotype: A much larger clone lies one base from this, so it may be a read error. The chain employs TRBV20-1 and TRBJ1-6; 8 bases match TRBD1. This CDR3 comprises 13 residues. The germline V gene has CDR1 DFQATT and CDR2 SNEGSKA (reference sequence). CDR3 in amino acids: CSAGTGLDSPRHF. CDR3 nucleotide sequence: TGCAGTGCAGGGACAGGTCTCGATTCACCCCGCCACTTT.